The TCR beta chain under discussion was sequenced for a study of beta chain features in type 1 diabetes. CDR3 length: 16 amino acids. V lost 2 bases to trimming and J lost 1 base, with 12 bases between them. Germline-derived CDR1 and CDR2 are LNHDA and SQIVND (reference sequence). Expressed TCRB transcripts were sequenced because the isolated RNA had all been reverse transcribed beforehand. Regulatory, naive and central memory T cell samples averaged around 3.6 million reads. Using immunoSEQ multiplex PCR, the repertoire was profiled, and TCRdb retains in-frame clones only, with some absent. The table lists about 160,000 clones, approximately 8.1% of them singletons. Overall study findings and caveats: In every one of the four CD4+ subsets, TCRB CDR3s were moderately but significantly shorter in Type 1 diabetes patients. An over-representation of cells with high TCR expression could result from cDNA sequencing.

With regard to this clone: Its specificity is not known.

The sequence came from a man younger than 30 with type 1 diabetes. This rearrangement joins TRBV19 to TRBJ2-1, with D possibly matching TRBD2 (5 bases). Sequences were obtained from central memory CD4+ T cells from blood. The CDR3 nucleotides read TGTGCCAGTAGTATAAGACGAGGGCGGTCCTACAATGAGCAGTTCTTC. Protein product: CASSIRRGRSYNEQFF.